These 30 T cell receptor beta chains were all obtained from the same sample, sequenced in a study of T cell responses to AZD1222 COVID-19 vaccine. Produced via immunoSEQ multiplex PCR; TCRdb's table is partial and in-frame only. Among about 120,000 clones listed, under 85% were seen once. Source: peripheral blood, taken on day 0 of AZD1222 vaccination. Every receptor here comes from an adult in good health.

This clone was found once. The rearrangement links TRBV7-8 to TRBJ1-1; tentatively, D is TRBD1 (5 bases). This CDR3 is built from 16 residues. V was clipped by 5 bases and J by 5 bases, with 21 bases between them. The germline CDR1 and CDR2 sequences are SGHVS and FQNEAQ. In nucleotides, the CDR3 is TGTGCCAGCAGCGTTACCCGCCAGGACCCAGGGACTGAAGCTTTCTTT. It codes for CASSVTRQDPGTEAFF.

The V gene is TRBV6-5, the J gene TRBJ1-2, with 7 positions matching TRBD1. Germline values: CDR1 MNHEY, CDR2 SVGAGI. This CDR3 is 13 amino acids long. V gave up 6 bases and J gave up 3 bases; unmatched junction bases: 4. The CDR3 bases are TGTGCCAGCAGACCGGGACAGTACTATGGCTACACCTTC. It is translated as CASRPGQYYGYTF.

This chain connects TRBV5-3 to TRBJ1-5; 9 bases map to TRBD1. TRBV5-3 has ORF status, its function being uncertain. The V gene end was trimmed by 1 base and the J gene end by 6 bases; junction bases not matched to a gene: 5. This CDR3 spans 15 amino acids. The CDR3 reads CARSLRDRVVQPQHF. CDR3 in DNA: TGTGCCAGAAGCTTGCGGGACAGGGTGGTTCAGCCCCAGCATTTT.

V usage is TRBV29-1 and J usage is TRBJ2-7; TRBD1 or TRBD2 may be the D gene (6 bases each). Trimming removed 1 base at V and 7 bases at J, with 14 bases between. Germline V lookup: CDR1 SQVTM, CDR2 ANQGSEA. CDR3 length: 13 residues. CDR3 bases: TGCAGCGTTGAAGTGGGGGGCTGGGGAGAGCAGTACTTC. Its translation is CSVEVGGWGEQYF.

CDR3 nucleotides: TGTGCCAGTAGTATATACGAAGGACAGAGGGCTCCCGGGCCCCAGCATTTT. Translating gives CASSIYEGQRAPGPQHF. This sequence joins TRBV19 and TRBJ1-5, with D possibly being TRBD1 (6 bases). V dropped 2 bases and J dropped 9 bases, with 23 bases sitting between them. The CDR3 is 17 amino acids. Germline CDR1 is LNHDA and CDR2 is SQIVND (reference sequence).

The chain carries TRBV6-5 and TRBJ2-2; no reliable D call. The CDR3 contains 14 residues. The V end lost 2 bases, the J end lost 7 bases, and 11 bases lay between the germline ends. Germline-derived CDR1 and CDR2 are MNHEY and SVGAGI. CDR3 residues: CASSYQGYGGELFF. CDR3 sequence (DNA): TGTGCCAGCAGTTACCAAGGGTATGGCGGGGAGCTGTTTTTT.

This CDR3 is CASSSGPRRTYGYTF. Written as DNA, the CDR3 is TGTGCCAGCAGCTCCGGGCCCCGAAGGACCTATGGCTACACCTTC. The rearrangement links TRBV5-6 to TRBJ1-2; no reliable D call. Germline CDR1 SGHDT, CDR2 YYEEEE. CDR3 size: 15 residues. V was shortened by 3 bases and J by 4 bases, with 16 bases between the two germline ends.

CDR3 bases: TGTGCCAGCTCAGAGGACAGGGGGCTTGAGTTCTTC. It codes for CASSEDRGLEFF. The chain has TRBV18 and TRBJ2-1, with TRBD1 identical over 11 bases. The J segment lost 14 bases and the V segment lost 5 bases, leaving 5 bases of the junction unmatched. The CDR3 consists of 12 residues. Germline loops: CDR1 KGHSH, CDR2 LQKENI. Based on the CDR3 plus reference TRBV18 and TRBJ2-1, the full variable domain is NAGVMQNPRHLVRRRGQEARLRCSPMKGHSHVYWYRQLPEEGLKFMVYLQKENIIDESGMPKERFSAEFPKEGPSILRIQQVVRGDSAAYFCASSEDRGLEFFGPGTRLTVL.

The chain has TRBV11-3 and TRBJ2-1; D unclear. The CDR3 length is 15 residues. The V end lost 3 bases, the J end lost 2 bases, and 11 bases lay between the germline ends. Germline loops: CDR1 SGHNT, CDR2 YENEEA. CDR3 sequence: CASSFGRPPYNEQFF. In DNA form, the CDR3 reads TGTGCCAGCAGCTTCGGCAGGCCCCCCTACAATGAGCAGTTCTTC.

This clone was picked up one time. The V call is TRBV5-1, the J call TRBJ1-2; D is unclear. Germline values: CDR1 SGHRS, CDR2 YFSETQ. V lost 4 bases to trimming and J lost 8 bases, with 12 bases between them. There are 12 residues in the CDR3. DNA for the CDR3: TGCGCCAGCAGCACTGATTGGGTGGGCTACACCTTC. Translated: CASSTDWVGYTF.

This chain joins TRBV2 and TRBJ1-5; D ambiguous. The CDR3 has 13 residues. Trimming cost V 7 bases and J 1 base, with 8 bases left between them. Germline V gene data show CDR1 as SNHLY and CDR2 as FYNNEI. In nucleotides, the CDR3 is TGTGCCAGCACGGGTCGGAGCAATCAGCCCCAGCATTTT. It translates to CASTGRSNQPQHF. Full variable domain (remainder filled in from reference TRBV2 and TRBJ1-5): EPEVTQTPSHQVTQMGQEVILRCVPISNHLYFYWYRQILGQKVEFLVSFYNNEISEKSEIFDDQFSVERPDGSNFTLKIRSTKLEDSAMYFCASTGRSNQPQHFGDGTRLSIL.

This clone was recorded a few times. V is TRBV18 and J is TRBJ2-6; D call uncertain. The CDR3 has 13 residues. The germline V and J ends were trimmed by 5 bases and 0 bases, with 2 bases remaining between them. Germline-derived CDR1 and CDR2 are KGHSH and LQKENI. The CDR3 DNA reads TGTGCCAGCTCATACTCTGGGGCCAACGTCCTGACTTTC. It is translated as CASSYSGANVLTF.

V and J are TRBV6-5 and TRBJ2-7; D is ambiguous. The CDR3 runs to 13 residues. V was cut by 6 bases and J by 2 bases, with 11 bases left in between. Germline V gene sequence: CDR1 MNHEY, CDR2 SVGAGI. For the CDR3, the DNA is TGTGCCAGCAGAATTATGGAGACCTACGAGCAGTACTTC. It yields the protein CASRIMETYEQYF.

J is TRBJ1-1 and V is TRBV12-3 or TRBV12-4; D remains ambiguous. The CDR3 is 12 residues long. Trimming removed 6 bases at V and 5 bases at J, with 10 bases between. Here the CDR3 DNA reads TGTGCCAGCAGCAAGGGTTGGACTGAAGCTTTCTTT. Translation: CASSKGWTEAFF.

The V call is TRBV5-6, the J call TRBJ2-3; TRBD1 or TRBD2 may be the D gene (7 bases each). CDR1 and CDR2 (germline): SGHDT, YYEEEE. The CDR3 runs 16 residues. The V end lost 4 bases, the J end lost 6 bases, and 21 bases lay between the germline ends. Written as DNA, the CDR3 is TGTGCCAGCAGCCCCAGGGGGGGCCCGTCCGAGGATACGCAGTATTTT. This translates into CASSPRGGPSEDTQYF.

The chain is built from TRBV24-1 and TRBJ2-2, with 10 bases lining up with TRBD1. This CDR3 is built from 20 residues. V was pared by 0 bases and J by 5 bases, with 14 bases of the junction left unmatched. Germline CDR1 is KGHDR and CDR2 is SFDVKD. CDR3 coding DNA: TGTGCCACCAGTGATTTGGGACAGGGGGGTTTAGGATTAGGTACCGGGGAGCTGTTTTTT. Translation: CATSDLGQGGLGLGTGELFF.

This clone was observed many times. V is TRBV7-9 and J is TRBJ1-5; possibly TRBD1 for D (5 bases). Germline V gene data show CDR1 as SEHNR and CDR2 as FQNEAQ (reference sequence). V lost 2 bases, J lost 6 bases, and 14 bases lay in between. The CDR3 loop spans 15 amino acids. CDR3 sequence reads: CASSLSGSLGQPQHF. CDR3 DNA sequence: TGTGCCAGCAGCTTATCAGGGAGCTTGGGTCAGCCCCAGCATTTT.

J is TRBJ1-1 and V is TRBV2, with 7 bases identical to TRBD1. The V gene's germline CDR1 is SNHLY and CDR2 FYNNEI. CDR3 length: 13 residues. The ends lost 7 bases at V and 5 bases at J; junction bases unmatched: 7. CDR3 region: CASTYRGRTEAFF. CDR3 nucleotide sequence: TGTGCCAGCACTTACAGGGGCAGAACTGAAGCTTTCTTT.

The chain uses TRBV30 and TRBJ2-7, with D tentatively TRBD1 or TRBD2 (7 bases each). Trimming shortened V by 5 bases and J by 5 bases, and 19 bases separated the two germline ends. The CDR3 contains 14 residues. CDR1 and CDR2 from the germline V gene are GTSNPN and SVGIG (reference sequence). The CDR3 sequence: CAWARGRGYDEQYF. The CDR3 nucleotides are TGTGCCTGGGCTAGGGGGCGGGGGTACGACGAGCAGTACTTC. The entire variable domain, with the rest obtained from reference TRBV30 and TRBJ2-7, is as follows: SQTIHQWPATLVQPVGSPLSLECTVEGTSNPNLYWYRQAAGRGLQLLFYSVGIGQISSEVPQNLSASRPQDRQFILSSKKLLLSDSGFYLCAWARGRGYDEQYFGPGTRLTVT.

The V and J genes are TRBV7-9 and TRBJ2-5; no definite D call. Between the trimmed V and J ends, which lost 4 bases and 2 bases, there was a span of 8 bases. CDR1 and CDR2 from the germline V gene are SEHNR and FQNEAQ (reference sequence). The CDR3 has 13 residues. The CDR3 region is CASSSENQETQYF. Written as DNA, the CDR3 is TGTGCCAGCAGCTCAGAAAATCAAGAGACCCAGTACTTC.

The chain is built from TRBV7-9 and TRBJ2-2, with 7 bases that match TRBD1. CDR3 length equals 16 residues. With V trimmed by 7 bases and J by 6 bases, 14 bases remained unmatched. Germline CDR1 is SEHNR and CDR2 is FQNEAQ (reference sequence). The CDR3 reads CASTYWGTVYSGELFF. DNA for the CDR3: TGTGCCAGCACCTATTGGGGGACAGTCTACTCCGGGGAGCTGTTTTTT.

The rearrangement uses TRBV10-3 and TRBJ1-2; perhaps TRBD1 as D (6 bases). The CDR3 runs 13 residues. CDR1 and CDR2 from the germline V gene are ENHRY and SYGVKD. V lost 11 bases and J 5 bases, leaving 18 bases between the germline ends. CDR3 DNA: TGTGCCGCCCAAGCAGGACAGAAATATGGCTACACCTTC. Protein sequence: CAAQAGQKYGYTF.

This clone was detected a few times. Here the CDR3 DNA reads TGTGCCACCAAGGGACAGGGTAGCAATCAGCCCCAGCATTTT. Its translation: CATKGQGSNQPQHF. The chain links TRBV24-1 to TRBJ1-5, with 9 bases matching TRBD1. The V and J ends lost 8 bases and 0 bases, in that order; junction bases with no gene match: 1. This CDR3 comprises 14 residues. Per germline, CDR1 KGHDR and CDR2 SFDVKD.

This clone has just one count. The rearrangement uses TRBV9 and TRBJ1-4; 7 bases line up with TRBD1. The CDR3 runs 15 residues. V gave up 2 bases and J gave up 1 base; unmatched junction bases: 2. Germline assignment: CDR1 SGDLS and CDR2 YYNGEE. The CDR3 here is CASSVHRGTNEKLFF. The CDR3 DNA reads TGTGCCAGCAGCGTCCACAGGGGAACTAATGAAAAACTGTTTTTT.

The chain has TRBV5-6 and TRBJ1-1; TRBD1 is a possible D gene (6 bases). Trimming stripped 3 bases from V and 4 bases from J, with 16 bases between. The CDR3 is 15 residues long. The germline V gene has CDR1 SGHDT and CDR2 YYEEEE. As DNA, the CDR3 is TGTGCCAGCAGCTCCACGAACAGGGTGGTCACTGAAGCTTTCTTT. Translation gives CASSSTNRVVTEAFF.

V and J are TRBV30 and TRBJ1-5; D may be TRBD1 (6 bases). The CDR3 runs to 14 residues. Trimming cost V 5 bases and J 5 bases, with 16 bases left between them. The V gene's germline CDR1 is GTSNPN and CDR2 SVGIG (reference sequence). Here the CDR3 reads CAWAPGTFDQPQHF. CDR3 DNA sequence: TGTGCCTGGGCCCCCGGGACATTTGATCAGCCCCAGCATTTT.

This clone has a single count. This chain links TRBV28 with TRBJ2-1; 9 nucleotides match TRBD2. J was trimmed by 6 bases and V by 5 bases; bases with no gene match: 11. Germline CDR1 reads MDHEN; CDR2 reads SYDVKM. The CDR3 length is 16 residues. CDR3 nucleotides: TGTGCCAGCAGTCCCCTGTGGCGGGGGGGCCTCAATGAGCAGTTCTTC. It yields the protein CASSPLWRGGLNEQFF.

The chain uses TRBV9 and TRBJ1-2, with a weak D call TRBD1 (5 bases). Germline V gives CDR1 SGDLS, CDR2 YYNGEE. There are 14 residues in the CDR3. Trimming pared 4 bases from V and 8 bases from J, leaving 18 bases between. The CDR3 DNA is TGTGCCAGCAGCCCAAGGGCGCGGGGACGAGGCTACACCTTC. It codes for CASSPRARGRGYTF.

Written as DNA, the CDR3 is TGTGCCAGCAGCGGCCCCGGACAGCCCGGCACCGGGGAGCTGTTTTTT. Protein sequence: CASSGPGQPGTGELFF. This sequence joins TRBV9 and TRBJ2-2; D might be TRBD1 (6 bases). The CDR3 contains 16 residues. From germline, CDR1 is SGDLS and CDR2 YYNGEE. With 3 bases removed from V and 4 bases from J, the gap between germline ends came to 16 bases.

The chain links TRBV6-4 to TRBJ2-6; a possible D gene is TRBD2 (5 bases). Looked up from germline, CDR1 is MRHNA and CDR2 is SNTAGT. CDR3 length: 14 amino acids. The V gene lost 6 bases and the J gene lost 2 bases, with 8 bases spanning the gap. CDR3 nucleotide sequence: TGTGCCAGCAGCGGGAATACTGGGGCCAACGTCCTGACTTTC. Translating it yields CASSGNTGANVLTF.